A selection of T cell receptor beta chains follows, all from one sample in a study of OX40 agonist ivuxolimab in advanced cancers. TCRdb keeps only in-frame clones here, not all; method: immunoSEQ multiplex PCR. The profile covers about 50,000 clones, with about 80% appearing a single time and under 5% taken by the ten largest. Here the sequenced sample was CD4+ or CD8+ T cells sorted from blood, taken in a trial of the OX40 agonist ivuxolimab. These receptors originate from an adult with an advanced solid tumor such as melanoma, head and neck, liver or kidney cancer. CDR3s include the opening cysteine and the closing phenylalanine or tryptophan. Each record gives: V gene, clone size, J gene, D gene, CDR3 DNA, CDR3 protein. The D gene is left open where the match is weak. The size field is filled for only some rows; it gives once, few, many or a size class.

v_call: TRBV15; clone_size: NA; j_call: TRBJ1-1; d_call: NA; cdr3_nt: TGTGCCACCAGCAGAGTCCGACAGGTGAACACTGAAGCTTTCTTT; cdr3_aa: CATSRVRQVNTEAFF
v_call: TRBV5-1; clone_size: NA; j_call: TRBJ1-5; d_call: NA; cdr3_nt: TGCGCCAGCAGCTTGGATGCAGGGCCCAATCAGCCCCAGCATTTT; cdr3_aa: CASSLDAGPNQPQHF
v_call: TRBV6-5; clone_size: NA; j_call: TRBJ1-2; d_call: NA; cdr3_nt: TGTGCCAGCAGTTCCGGACGGATCTATGGCTACACCTTC; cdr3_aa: CASSSGRIYGYTF
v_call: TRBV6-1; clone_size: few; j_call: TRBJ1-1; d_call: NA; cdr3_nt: TGTGCCAGCAGTAAACAGGGTGTCACTGAAGCTTTCTTT; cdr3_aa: CASSKQGVTEAFF
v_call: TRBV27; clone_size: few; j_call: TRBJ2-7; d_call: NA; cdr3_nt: TGTGCCAGCGGTTCGGATGGGGCCTCCTACGAGCAGTACTTC; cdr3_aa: CASGSDGASYEQYF
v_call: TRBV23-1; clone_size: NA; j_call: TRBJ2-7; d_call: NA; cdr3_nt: TGCGCCAGCAGTCCATCAGGCTACGAGCAGTACTTC; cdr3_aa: CASSPSGYEQYF
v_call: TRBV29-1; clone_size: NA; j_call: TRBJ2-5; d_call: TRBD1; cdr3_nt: TGCAGCGTTGTACAGGGGGCTGGAGAGACCCAGTACTTC; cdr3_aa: CSVVQGAGETQYF
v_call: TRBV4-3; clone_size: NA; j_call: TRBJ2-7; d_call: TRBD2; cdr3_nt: TGCGCCAGCAGCCAAGCTCTAGCGGTCAGCTCCTACGAGCAGTACTTC; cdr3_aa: CASSQALAVSSYEQYF
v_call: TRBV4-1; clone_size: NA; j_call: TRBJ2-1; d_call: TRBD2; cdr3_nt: TGCGCCAGCAGACCTACTAGCGCCACCTACAATGAGCAGTTCTTC; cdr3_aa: CASRPTSATYNEQFF
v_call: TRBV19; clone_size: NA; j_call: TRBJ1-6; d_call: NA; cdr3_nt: TGTGCCAGTAGGGATGACTATAATTCACCCCTCCACTTT; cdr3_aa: CASRDDYNSPLHF
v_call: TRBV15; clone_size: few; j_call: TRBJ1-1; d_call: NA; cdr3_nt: TGTGCCACCAGCGCCGGGGGGCCCACTGAAGCTTTCTTT; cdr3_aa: CATSAGGPTEAFF
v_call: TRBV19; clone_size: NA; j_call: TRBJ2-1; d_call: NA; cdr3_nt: TGTGCCAGTAGTCTCTACCCGGCCTCCAGCCTTCACAATGAGCAGTTCTTC; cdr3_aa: CASSLYPASSLHNEQFF
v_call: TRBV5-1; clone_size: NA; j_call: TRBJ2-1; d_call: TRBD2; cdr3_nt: TGCGCCAGCCGTCCCGGGACTAGCGGGAGGGCCACCTACAATGAGCAGTTCTTC; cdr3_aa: CASRPGTSGRATYNEQFF